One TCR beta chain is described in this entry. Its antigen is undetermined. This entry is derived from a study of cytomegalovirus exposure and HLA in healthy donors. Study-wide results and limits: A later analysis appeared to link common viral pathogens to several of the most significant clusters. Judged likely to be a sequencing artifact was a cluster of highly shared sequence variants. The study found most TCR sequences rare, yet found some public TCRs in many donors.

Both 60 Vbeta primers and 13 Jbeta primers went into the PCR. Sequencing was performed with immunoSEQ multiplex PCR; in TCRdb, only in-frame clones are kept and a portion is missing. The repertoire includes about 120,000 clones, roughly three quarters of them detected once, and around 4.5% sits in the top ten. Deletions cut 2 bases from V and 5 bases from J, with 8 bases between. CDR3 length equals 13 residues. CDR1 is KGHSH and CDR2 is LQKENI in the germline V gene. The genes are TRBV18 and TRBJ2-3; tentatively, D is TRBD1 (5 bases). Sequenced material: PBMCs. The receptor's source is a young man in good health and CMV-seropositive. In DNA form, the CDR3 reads TGTGCCAGCTCACCAGGGGCGAAAGATACGCAGTATTTT. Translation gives CASSPGAKDTQYF.